The clone carrying this T cell receptor beta chain was seen ten or more times. Its target is not known. The DNA ends 3 residues before the CDR3 does, and the rest of the CDR3 is filled in from the germline J gene. The data derive from a study of T cell clonality in common variable immunodeficiency. The CDR3 has 13 amino acids. CDR1 SNHLY and CDR2 FYNNEI come from the germline V gene. Caucasian heritage predominated among both patients and controls. General study points: Common variable immunodeficiency TCR beta sequences reportedly had fewer deletions and N-nucleotide insertions.

Sequencing was performed with immunoSEQ multiplex PCR; in TCRdb, only in-frame clones are kept and a portion is missing. Recorded here are about 35,000 clones, none singletons. The clonotype comes from a human donor with common variable immunodeficiency. The V and J genes are TRBV2 and TRBJ1-2; D gene ambiguous. Sequenced input: peripheral blood mononuclear cells. The CDR3 DNA, read in part, is TGTGCCAGCAGTATACGGAGGACGGGGGGC. Translated: CASSIRRTGG. The CDR3 in full is CASSIRRTGGYTF.